The clone carrying this T cell receptor (beta chain) occurred once. At one of its ends the junction is not consistent with the germline gene, which may arise from a read error. It was from 20-30 mg of unsorted bulk tissue that RNA and DNA were co-extracted. This sample is part of a study of tumor-infiltrating lymphocytes in primary liver carcinoma. CDR3 length: 14 amino acids. The germline gives CDR1 ENHRY, CDR2 SYGVKD. Starting from about 0.5 ug of total RNA, TCR beta cDNA was produced with a primer in the constant region. Library construction for TCR beta comprised three nested multiplex PCR rounds performed with slightly modified ARM-PCR. The first two PCR rounds used TRBV1-TRBV30 primers with a Cbeta primer, 10 cycles each. Each CDR3 protein gets one entry after TCRdb re-called the multiplex PCR reads with MiXCR. The sample shows more than 30,000 distinct CDR3 sequences, 75% to 85% of them seen only once.

The TCR sequence derives from a man aged 35 to 55 with primary liver carcinoma and hepatitis B virus infection. The material sequenced was liver tumor tissue from sampling region 5. Subset specified: tumor region T5, tumor centre. This rearrangement joins TRBV10-3 to TRBJ1-5; no reliable D call. The CDR3 loop reads CAISVYEGNQPQHF. In nucleotides, the CDR3 is TGTGCCATCAGTGTGTATGAGGGCAATCAACCCCAGCATTTT.